The text below deals with one TCR beta chain. The antigen remains undetermined. The data are from a study of T cell responses to AZD1222 COVID-19 vaccine. Study-wide points: Donors were mostly white British, more females; clonal diversity possibly underestimated. The study found vaccine-associated CD4 TCRs spanning spike, dominant at 160-218 and 743-854. Reports say nearly half of spike-specific TCRs go after unmutated variant regions. The study identified only a handful of AZD1222 recipients as seropositive at baseline.

This CDR3 contains 17 residues. Germline CDR1 WNHNN, CDR2 SYGVQD (reference sequence). Deletions cut 4 bases from V and 3 bases from J, with 19 bases between. Here immunoSEQ multiplex PCR was the method, and the copy in TCRdb shows in-frame clones only, minus some. The table records about 35,000 clones, around 88% of them present only once. The TCR comes from an adult in good health. This specimen consisted of peripheral blood, obtained on day 0 of AZD1222 vaccination. This chain uses TRBV10-1 with TRBJ1-5; D is undetermined. CDR3 residues: CASSVHQTTRNNQPQHF. The CDR3 nucleotides are TGCGCCAGCAGTGTTCATCAGACAACCCGAAACAATCAGCCCCAGCATTTT.